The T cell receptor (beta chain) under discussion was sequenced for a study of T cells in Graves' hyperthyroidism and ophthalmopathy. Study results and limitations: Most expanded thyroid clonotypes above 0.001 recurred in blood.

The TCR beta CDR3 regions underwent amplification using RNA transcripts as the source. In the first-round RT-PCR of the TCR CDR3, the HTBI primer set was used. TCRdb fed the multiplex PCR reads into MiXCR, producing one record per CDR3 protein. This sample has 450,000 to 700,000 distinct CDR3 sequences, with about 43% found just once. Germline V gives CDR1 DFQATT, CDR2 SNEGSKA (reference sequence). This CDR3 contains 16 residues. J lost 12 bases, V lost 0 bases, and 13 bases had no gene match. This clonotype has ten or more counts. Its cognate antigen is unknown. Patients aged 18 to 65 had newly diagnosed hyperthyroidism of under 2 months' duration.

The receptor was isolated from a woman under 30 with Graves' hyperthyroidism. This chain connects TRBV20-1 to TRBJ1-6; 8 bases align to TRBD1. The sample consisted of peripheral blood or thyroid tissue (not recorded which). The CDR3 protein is CSARDFGQGEAQPLHF. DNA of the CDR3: TGCAGTGCTAGAGATTTTGGACAGGGTGAGGCTCAACCCCTCCACTTT.